The 30 T cell receptor beta chains given below trace back to one sample, sequenced in a study of TIL therapy for anti-PD-1-resistant metastatic lung cancer. The immunoSEQ assay was v3. Clones were read by immunoSEQ multiplex PCR, and TCRdb kept only the in-frame ones, dropping some. The profile covers roughly 8,000 clones, with roughly 69% appearing a single time and 7% taken by the ten largest. Regarding time point: pre-treatment sample, taken before nivolumab and TIL therapy. Tumor tissue came from excised metastases, mostly pleural nodules or supraclavicular lymph nodes. The sequenced sample was tumor tissue, obtained at baseline. The receptors here all came from a person aged 25-85 years with non-small cell lung cancer.

This chain joins TRBV10-3 and TRBJ1-2, with D tentatively TRBD1 (5 bases). Trimming took 0 bases from V and 6 from J, leaving 14 bases between them. Germline CDR1 reads ENHRY; CDR2 reads SYGVKD. The CDR3 covers 15 residues. The CDR3 DNA reads as TGTGCCATCAGTGAGTCTAGAACAAGGGGACATGGCTACACCTTC. It encodes CAISESRTRGHGYTF.

The CDR3 protein is CASSIYGGRAETTHNYGYTF. In DNA, the CDR3 is TGTGCCAGTAGTATTTATGGTGGTAGAGCAGAGACAACACATAACTATGGCTACACCTTC. The gene calls are TRBV19 and TRBJ1-2; D gene ambiguous. The V end lost 3 bases, the J end lost 1 base, and 27 bases lay between the germline ends. The CDR3 sequence is 20 residues long. The germline CDR1 and CDR2 sequences are LNHDA and SQIVND (reference sequence).

The rearrangement uses TRBV11-2 and TRBJ1-1; 10 nucleotides line up with TRBD1. In germline, CDR1 is SGHAT, CDR2 FQNNGV. The CDR3 covers 14 residues. V lost 1 base to trimming and J lost 6 bases; unmatched junction nucleotides: 2. The CDR3 DNA sequence: TGTGCCAGCAGCTTAGGACAGGGGGCAGCTGAAGCTTTCTTT. Its protein product is CASSLGQGAAEAFF. The variable domain in full, completed from reference TRBV11-2 and TRBJ1-1, reads EAGVAQSPRYKIIEKRQSVAFWCNPISGHATLYWYQQILGQGPKLLIQFQNNGVVDDSQLPKDRFSAERLKGVDSTLKIQPAKLEDSAVYLCASSLGQGAAEAFFGQGTRLTVV.

The rearrangement uses TRBV7-8 and TRBJ1-5; TRBD1 aligns across 7 bases. The CDR3 runs 17 residues. The V and J ends lost 2 bases and 3 bases, in that order; junction bases with no gene match: 10. Per germline, CDR1 SGHVS and CDR2 FQNEAQ. For the CDR3, the DNA is TGTGCCAGCAGCTTACCGCTCCGGACAGGACACAATCAGCCCCAGCATTTT. This sequence encodes CASSLPLRTGHNQPQHF.

This clone has a handful of counts. This sequence joins TRBV19 and TRBJ1-4, with D uncertain. Trimming left V 6 bases short and J 0 bases short, with 8 bases between. CDR1 is LNHDA and CDR2 is SQIVND in the germline V gene (reference sequence). The CDR3 has 14 amino acids. CDR3 nucleotide sequence: TGTGCCAGTAGGAAGGTTGCAACTAATGAAAAACTGTTTTTT. It yields the protein CASRKVATNEKLFF.

This clone was found once. This chain joins TRBV30 and TRBJ2-6; 7 nucleotides agree with TRBD1. V was clipped by 5 bases and J by 2 bases; unmatched bases: 6. CDR3 length equals 15 residues. Germline V gene lookup returns CDR1 GTSNPN and CDR2 SVGIG (reference sequence). The CDR3 DNA reads TGTGCCTGGGGATCCGACAGGGCTGGGGCCAACGTCCTGACTTTC. Protein product: CAWGSDRAGANVLTF.

A few counts support this clone. The rearrangement links TRBV6-5 to TRBJ1-1; D is undetermined. V was shortened by 8 bases and J by 5 bases, with 9 bases between the two germline ends. CDR3 size: 11 residues. The germline V gene encodes CDR1 MNHEY and CDR2 SVGAGI. CDR3 sequence: CASSTGTEAFF. Written as DNA, the CDR3 is TGTGCCAGCTCTACTGGGACTGAAGCTTTCTTT.

The J gene is TRBJ2-7, the V gene TRBV5-1, with 9 bases aligning to TRBD1. The V gene's germline CDR1 is SGHRS and CDR2 YFSETQ. V gave up 4 bases and J gave up 3 bases; unmatched junction bases: 5. The CDR3 sequence is 14 residues long. The chain's CDR3 is CASSLRQGGYEQYF. The CDR3, as DNA: TGCGCCAGCAGCCTCAGACAGGGGGGCTACGAGCAGTACTTC.

The rearrangement links TRBV10-3 to TRBJ2-2, with D unresolved. In germline, CDR1 is ENHRY, CDR2 SYGVKD. The CDR3 sequence is 15 residues long. The ends were cut back, 5 bases at V and 0 bases at J, with 10 bases in the middle. The CDR3 loop reads CAISPDTTNTGELFF. The DNA of the CDR3 is TGTGCCATCAGTCCAGACACAACGAACACCGGGGAGCTGTTTTTT.

This clone was counted between two and nine times. This rearrangement joins TRBV6-4 to TRBJ2-1; D not certain. V dropped 5 bases and J dropped 8 bases, with 16 bases sitting between them. The V gene's germline CDR1 is MRHNA and CDR2 SNTAGT. This CDR3 has 14 residues. CDR3 sequence: CASSPSGSSDEQFF. The CDR3, as DNA: TGTGCCAGCAGTCCCTCTGGATCAAGCGATGAGCAGTTCTTC.

This clone was detected only a few times. The rearrangement joins TRBV4-1 to TRBJ2-1; 10 bases line up with TRBD2. From germline, CDR1 is MGHRA and CDR2 YSYEKL. V lost 0 bases, J lost 4 bases, and 6 bases stayed unmatched. The CDR3 contains 17 residues. The CDR3 spells CASSQDVAGGHYNEQFF. For the CDR3, the DNA is TGCGCCAGCAGCCAAGACGTAGCGGGAGGCCATTACAATGAGCAGTTCTTC.

J is TRBJ1-1 and V is TRBV10-3; D is perhaps TRBD1 (6 bases). Trimming shortened V by 3 bases and J by 6 bases, and 8 bases separated the two germline ends. Germline V CDR1 and CDR2: ENHRY, SYGVKD. The CDR3 is made up of 12 amino acids. The CDR3 protein is CAISDRGPEAFF. CDR3 in DNA: TGTGCCATCAGTGACAGGGGTCCTGAAGCTTTCTTT.

This chain uses TRBV11-2 with TRBJ2-5; the D is unclear. Germline lookup yields CDR1 SGHAT and CDR2 FQNNGV. The CDR3 contains 12 residues. V gave up 1 base and J gave up 5 bases, with 5 bases separating them. The CDR3 reads CASSLVGETQYF. The CDR3 DNA sequence: TGTGCCAGCAGCTTAGTGGGCGAGACCCAGTACTTC.

This clone was found once. The V and J genes are TRBV2 and TRBJ2-2, with D maybe TRBD2 (6 bases). V was cut by 2 bases and J by 5 bases, with 12 bases left in between. This CDR3 region has 15 residues. Germline assignment: CDR1 SNHLY and CDR2 FYNNEI. CDR3 nucleotides: TGTGCCAGCAGTGAAACGAGAGCGGGTACCGGGGAGCTGTTTTTT. Translating it yields CASSETRAGTGELFF.

The chain recombines TRBV4-2 with TRBJ1-3; D unresolved. CDR1 LGHNA and CDR2 YNFKEQ come from the germline V gene. The CDR3 has 16 amino acids. Trimming left V 1 base short and J 0 bases short, with 10 bases between. CDR3 DNA: TGTGCCAGCAGCCAAGTGTGGCAGCTCTCTGGAAACACCATATATTTT. It encodes CASSQVWQLSGNTIYF.

The chain employs TRBV27 and TRBJ2-5; D unresolved. The DNA end lines up better with TRBJ2-7; the J call may be wrong. Germline lookup yields CDR1 MNHEY and CDR2 SMNVEV (reference sequence). The CDR3 extends over 14 amino acids. The CDR3 DNA follows: TGTGCCAGCAGTCCCACGGCCTCCCTCTACGAGCAGTACTTC. It yields the protein CASSPTASLYEQYF.

The chain couples TRBV4-1 to TRBJ1-1; TRBD1 matches at 9 bases. With V trimmed by 5 bases and J by 11 bases, 15 bases remained unmatched. This CDR3 region has 15 residues. In germline, CDR1 is MGHRA, CDR2 YSYEKL. Here the CDR3 reads CASSYPGQGLYGAFF. Written as DNA, the CDR3 is TGCGCCAGCAGCTACCCGGGACAGGGATTGTATGGGGCTTTCTTT.

The CDR3 nucleotides read TGTGCCAGCAGTTCAGGGGACAAGCAGTACTTC. This sequence encodes CASSSGDKQYF. The chain is built from TRBV28 and TRBJ2-7, with a weak D call TRBD1 (6 bases). Per germline, CDR1 MDHEN and CDR2 SYDVKM. The V end lost 4 bases, the J end lost 8 bases, and 9 bases lay between the germline ends. The CDR3 spans 11 residues.

The chain links TRBV19 to TRBJ1-6; D gene unclear. V was pared by 3 bases and J by 3 bases, with 6 bases between. The CDR3 has 14 residues. Per the germline V gene, CDR1 is LNHDA and CDR2 is SQIVND (reference sequence). The chain's CDR3 is CASSIFSYNSPLHF. The CDR3 DNA sequence: TGTGCCAGTAGTATCTTCAGCTATAATTCACCCCTCCACTTT. The whole variable domain, remainder taken from reference TRBV19 and TRBJ1-6, is DGGITQSPKYLFRKEGQNVTLSCEQNLNHDAMYWYRQDPGQGLRLIYYSQIVNDFQKGDIAEGYSVSREKKESFPLTVTSAQKNPTAFYLCASSIFSYNSPLHFGNGTRLTVT.

This sequence joins TRBV5-1 and TRBJ2-7, with 12 bases identical to TRBD2. CDR1 and CDR2 from the germline V gene are SGHRS and YFSETQ. The V segment lost 0 bases and the J segment 6 bases; nucleotides outside the gene matches: 7. This CDR3 comprises 16 residues. The CDR3 region is CASSLDLAGGPFEQYF. The CDR3, as DNA: TGCGCCAGCAGCTTGGACCTAGCGGGAGGGCCTTTCGAGCAGTACTTC.

Judged by abundance, this clone is medium-sized (0.01 to 0.1%). The J gene is TRBJ2-7, the V gene TRBV19; no clear D gene. Trimming cost V 3 bases and J 1 base, with 13 bases left between them. The CDR3 runs 15 residues. Germline V gene data show CDR1 as LNHDA and CDR2 as SQIVND (reference sequence). The CDR3 sequence is CASSISTSQSYEQYF. For the CDR3, the DNA is TGTGCCAGTAGTATCTCGACATCACAATCCTACGAGCAGTACTTC.

The J gene is TRBJ1-1, the V gene TRBV7-8; D not resolved. From germline, CDR1 is SGHVS and CDR2 FQNEAQ. Trimming removed 5 bases at V and 3 bases at J, with 10 bases between. The CDR3 sequence is 13 residues long. CDR3 protein: CASSPLIDTEAFF. DNA for the CDR3: TGTGCCAGCAGCCCTCTAATCGACACTGAAGCTTTCTTT.

This chain connects TRBV28 to TRBJ2-2; the match to TRBD2 covers 8 bases. J was trimmed by 6 bases and V by 7 bases; bases with no gene match: 10. CDR1 is MDHEN, CDR2 SYDVKM, per germline. The CDR3 is 15 residues long. The CDR3 is CASNPGTSNAGELFF. The CDR3 DNA follows: TGTGCCAGCAACCCCGGGACTAGTAACGCCGGGGAGCTGTTTTTT.

The chain joins TRBV11-2 to TRBJ2-5, with unresolved D. The CDR3 runs 16 residues. V was pared by 6 bases and J by 5 bases, with 22 bases between. Germline values: CDR1 SGHAT, CDR2 FQNNGV. The CDR3 DNA sequence: TGTGCCAGCAGGGGAACTGTAGAAGGGTTTAGTGAGACCCAGTACTTC. Amino acids: CASRGTVEGFSETQYF.

The rearrangement links TRBV27 to TRBJ1-5; D is uncertain. Looked up from germline, CDR1 is MNHEY and CDR2 is SMNVEV (reference sequence). The CDR3 consists of 14 residues. Between the trimmed V and J ends, which lost 1 base and 6 bases, there was a span of 10 bases. In nucleotides, the CDR3 is TGTGCCAGCAGTTTATGGGGAGAAGGTCAGCCCCAGCATTTT. It codes for CASSLWGEGQPQHF.

CDR3 residues: CASSQDPPESRDQPQHF. CDR3 DNA: TGCGCCAGCAGCCAAGATCCCCCGGAGTCGAGAGATCAGCCCCAGCATTTT. J is TRBJ1-5 and V is TRBV4-3; D gene ambiguous. The V end lost 0 bases, the J end lost 5 bases, and 17 bases lay between the germline ends. Germline V gene data show CDR1 as LGHNA and CDR2 as YSLEER. The CDR3 covers 17 residues.

The rearrangement links TRBV19 to TRBJ1-2, with TRBD1 as a possible D gene (6 bases). There are 13 residues in the CDR3. Germline CDR1 reads LNHDA; CDR2 reads SQIVND (reference sequence). Trimming left V 5 bases short and J 6 bases short, with 13 bases between. CDR3 region: CASSVQGWDGYTF. The CDR3 DNA reads as TGTGCCAGTAGTGTTCAGGGGTGGGATGGCTACACCTTC. The full variable domain, with the rest looked up from reference TRBV19 and TRBJ1-2, is DGGITQSPKYLFRKEGQNVTLSCEQNLNHDAMYWYRQDPGQGLRLIYYSQIVNDFQKGDIAEGYSVSREKKESFPLTVTSAQKNPTAFYLCASSVQGWDGYTFGSGTRLTVV.

This chain uses TRBV7-2 with TRBJ1-2; D is ambiguous. Germline values: CDR1 SGHTA, CDR2 FQGNSA. V was shortened by 6 bases and J by 7 bases, with 12 bases between the two germline ends. The CDR3 covers 12 residues. CDR3 DNA: TGTGCCAGCAGGAGATTCTCGACTGGCTACACCTTC. This encodes CASRRFSTGYTF.

The J gene is TRBJ2-5, the V gene TRBV5-4; perhaps TRBD1 as D (5 bases). Germline lookup yields CDR1 SGHNT and CDR2 YYREEE (reference sequence). The CDR3 is 15 residues long. V was pared by 4 bases and J by 4 bases, with 17 bases between. The CDR3: CASSRDQGRGETQYF. The CDR3, as DNA: TGTGCCAGCAGCCGAGACCAGGGTCGTGGAGAGACCCAGTACTTC.

In this sample, this clone turned up a few times. The chain carries TRBV5-1 and TRBJ2-7; D is undetermined. CDR1 is SGHRS and CDR2 is YFSETQ in the germline V gene. The CDR3 length is 12 residues. V was trimmed by 2 bases and J by 3 bases, leaving 6 bases between them. CDR3 residues: CASSFDGYEQYF. The CDR3 DNA follows: TGCGCCAGCAGCTTTGACGGCTACGAGCAGTACTTC.